Reported below is one TCR beta chain. How the authors handled the data: The assay estimated nucleated cells by amplifying reference gene primers. Measured with immunoSEQ multiplex PCR; TCRdb has only the in-frame clones, and not every one. For V, J and clone size, that table is used; D and trimming come from the DNA. The sample holds 100,000 to 150,000 clones, 90% seen once. This CDR3 has 14 amino acids. V lost 6 bases, J lost 2 bases, and 12 bases lay in between. Germline V gene sequence: CDR1 SSHAT, CDR2 FNYEAQ (reference sequence). The data were taken from a study of blood T cell repertoires in COVID-19. Study-level background: T cells, B-cell-depleted T cells, or PBMCs supplied cDNA or gDNA.

The J gene is TRBJ2-3, the V gene TRBV7-7; tentatively, D is TRBD1 (6 bases). This TCR came from a man over 45 with active COVID-19. Sequenced input: peripheral blood. CDR3 sequence: CASSGGKATDTQYF. The CDR3 DNA reads TGTGCCAGCAGTGGGGGCAAAGCCACAGATACGCAGTATTTT.